This T cell receptor (beta chain) is drawn from a study of cytomegalovirus exposure and HLA in healthy donors. The PCR made use of 60 Vbeta and 13 Jbeta primers. Generated by immunoSEQ multiplex PCR, the TCRdb table keeps only in-frame clones and is missing some. The sample yields 150,000 to 200,000 clones, 76% seen once. Notes on the study in general: A later analysis linked a missense variant in DCLRE1C to the trimming of TCR beta V and J genes. The likely origin of a cluster of highly shared sequence variants was a sequencing artifact. CMV serostatus alone was available as immune exposure information. Earlier results showed most TCR beta V segments being productive about 87% or about 30% of the time.

The CDR3 contains 15 residues. J was trimmed by 2 bases and V by 9 bases; bases with no gene match: 7. From germline, CDR1 is LNHDA and CDR2 SQIVND (reference sequence). Note on this clone: Its target is unknown.

The V call is TRBV19, the J call TRBJ1-3, with 10 bases fitting TRBD1. This clonotype was sampled from a woman in her 30s in good health and CMV-seropositive. The sequenced sample was PBMCs. In DNA, the CDR3 is TGTGCCAGCGGGACAGGGGCTGCTGCTGGAAACACCATATATTTT. Its protein is CASGTGAAAGNTIYF.